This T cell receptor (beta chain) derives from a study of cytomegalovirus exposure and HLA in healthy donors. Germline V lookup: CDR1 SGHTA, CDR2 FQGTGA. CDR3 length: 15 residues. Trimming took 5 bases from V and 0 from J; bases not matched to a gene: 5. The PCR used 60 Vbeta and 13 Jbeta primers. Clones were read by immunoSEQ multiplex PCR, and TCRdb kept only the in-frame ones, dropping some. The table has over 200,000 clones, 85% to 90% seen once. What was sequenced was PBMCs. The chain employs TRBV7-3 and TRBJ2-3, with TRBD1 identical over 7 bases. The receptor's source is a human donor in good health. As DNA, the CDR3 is TGTGCCAGCAGCCAAGGACAGGCTAGCACAGATACGCAGTATTTT. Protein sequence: CASSQGQASTDTQYF. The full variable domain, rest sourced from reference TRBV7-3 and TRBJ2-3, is GAGVSQTPSNKVTEKGKYVELRCDPISGHTALYWYRQSLGQGPEFLIYFQGTGAADDSGLPNDRFFAVRPEGSVSTLKIQRTERGDSAVYLCASSQGQASTDTQYFGPGTRLTVL.